These 5 T cell receptor beta chains share one sample of origin, sequenced in a study of Ad26.COV2.S vaccination and SARS-CoV-2 variants. Generated by immunoSEQ multiplex PCR, the TCRdb table keeps only in-frame clones and is missing some. The sample contains about 680,000 clones, roughly nine tenths of which appear only once. Treatment given: approximately 18 received Ad26.COV2.S at low or high dose, single or two shots; roughly five received placebo; per-sample allocation not given. Following the first vaccine or placebo injection, samples were taken on day 63. The source material was peripheral blood, sampled in a trial of Ad26.COV2.S vaccine versus placebo. Receptor source: a person between 18 and 60 years old who received the Ad26.COV2.S COVID-19 vaccine or a placebo.

Worth noting for this clone: Other DNA sequences in the same sample also yield this CDR3. The chain couples TRBV29-1 to TRBJ1-1; D not resolved. The CDR3 runs to 12 residues. CDR1 is SQVTM and CDR2 is ANQGSEA in the germline V gene. V lost 4 bases and J lost 1, with 7 bases in between. CDR3 DNA: TGCAGCGTTGCTCATTCGAACACTGAAGCTTTCTTT. Translated: CSVAHSNTEAFF.

The chain combines TRBV7-9 with TRBJ2-7, with D perhaps TRBD2 (6 bases). Germline CDR1 is SEHNR and CDR2 is FQNEAQ (reference sequence). CDR3 length: 15 amino acids. V lost 6 bases, J lost 3 bases, and 18 bases lay in between. CDR3 protein: CASSSPLRGRYEQYF. The CDR3 coding sequence is TGTGCCAGCAGTTCCCCCCTGCGGGGCCGCTACGAGCAGTACTTC. Full variable domain (rest looked up from reference TRBV7-9 and TRBJ2-7): DTGVSQNPRHKITKRGQNVTFRCDPISEHNRLYWYRQTLGQGPEFLTYFQNEAQLEKSRLLSDRFSAERPKGSFSTLEIQRTEQGDSAMYLCASSSPLRGRYEQYFGPGTRLTVT.

The chain couples TRBV6-2 or TRBV6-3 to TRBJ1-2, with 9 bases aligning to TRBD1. This CDR3 is built from 16 residues. CDR1 is MNHEY, CDR2 SVGEGT, per germline. V trimming: 2 bases; J trimming: 5 bases; junction bases outside the gene matches: 9. The CDR3 is CASSYTTTTGGYGYTF. The CDR3 coding sequence is TGTGCCAGCAGTTACACGACTACGACAGGGGGTTATGGCTACACCTTC.

There are a few counts of this clone. The chain joins TRBV19 to TRBJ1-2; TRBD1 agrees at 8 bases. V lost 6 bases to trimming and J lost 5 bases; unmatched junction nucleotides: 8. CDR1 is LNHDA, CDR2 SQIVND, per germline (reference sequence). The CDR3 sequence is 14 residues long. CDR3 DNA sequence: TGTGCCAGTAGCTCGGACAGGGACGAGTATGGCTACACCTTC. This sequence encodes CASSSDRDEYGYTF.

To note about this clone: The germline gene is not matched at one end of the junction; a read error may be the cause. The chain recombines TRBV6-9 with TRBJ1-3; D call uncertain. Germline V lookup: CDR1 MNHGY, CDR2 SVAAGI. The CDR3 contains 13 residues. The CDR3 loop reads CASSSFEGPRLDF. Written as DNA, the CDR3 is TGTGCCAGCAGTTCCTTCGAAGGTCCCCGGTTGGATTTT.